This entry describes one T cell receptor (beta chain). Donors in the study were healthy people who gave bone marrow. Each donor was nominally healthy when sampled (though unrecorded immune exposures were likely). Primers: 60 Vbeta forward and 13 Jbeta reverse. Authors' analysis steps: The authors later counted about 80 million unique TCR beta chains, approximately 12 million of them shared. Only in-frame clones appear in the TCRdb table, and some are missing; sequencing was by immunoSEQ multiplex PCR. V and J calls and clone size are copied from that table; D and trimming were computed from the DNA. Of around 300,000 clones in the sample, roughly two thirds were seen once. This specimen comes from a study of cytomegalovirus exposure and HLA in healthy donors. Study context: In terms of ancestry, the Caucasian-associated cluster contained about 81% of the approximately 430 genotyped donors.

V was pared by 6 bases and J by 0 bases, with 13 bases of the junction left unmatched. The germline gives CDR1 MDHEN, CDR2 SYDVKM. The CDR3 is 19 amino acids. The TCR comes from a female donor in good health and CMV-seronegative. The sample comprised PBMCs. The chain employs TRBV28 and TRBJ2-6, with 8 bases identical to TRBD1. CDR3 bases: TGTGCCAGCAGACGTCACACAAGACAGGGGAACTCTGGGGCCAACGTCCTGACTTTC. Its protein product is CASRRHTRQGNSGANVLTF.